This T cell receptor beta chain was captured by sequencing in a study of shared clonotypes between healthy human individuals. V lost 4 bases and J lost 0; bases outside the gene matches: 10. The CDR3 is 20 amino acids. Per germline, CDR1 MNHNS and CDR2 SASEGT. Study-wide results and limits: Shared across a handful of donors were around 5% of the naive CD4 clonotypes.

The table came from immunoSEQ multiplex PCR; TCRdb's copy has only in-frame clones and leaves some out. This table holds about 1.9 million clones, roughly 93% found once. Positive CCR7 selection of CD45RO-negative cells yielded the naive CD8 cells, and terminally differentiated effector memory CD45RA+ cells were excluded. Comment on this clone: Its antigen is unknown.

The chain recombines TRBV6-1 with TRBJ2-2; 14 bases are a match to TRBD2. The sample comprised naive CD8+ T cells from PBMCs. This TCR came from a man aged 18 to 29 in good health. Some clones in this sample may be carry-over from other donors' samples. The CDR3 sequence is CASSGPTSGRGGPNTGELFF. As DNA, the CDR3 is TGTGCCAGCAGTGGACCGACTAGCGGGAGGGGGGGACCGAACACCGGGGAGCTGTTTTTT.